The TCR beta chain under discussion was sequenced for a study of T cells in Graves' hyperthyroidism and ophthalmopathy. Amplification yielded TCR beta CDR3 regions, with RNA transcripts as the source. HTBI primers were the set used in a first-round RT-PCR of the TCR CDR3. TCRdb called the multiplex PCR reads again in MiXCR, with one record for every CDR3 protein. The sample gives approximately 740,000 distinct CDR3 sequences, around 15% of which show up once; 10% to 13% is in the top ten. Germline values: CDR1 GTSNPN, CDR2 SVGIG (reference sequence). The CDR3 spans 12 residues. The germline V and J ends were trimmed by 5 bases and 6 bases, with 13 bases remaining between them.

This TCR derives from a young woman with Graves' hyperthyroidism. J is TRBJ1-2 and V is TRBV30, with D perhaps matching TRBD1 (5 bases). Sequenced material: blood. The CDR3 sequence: CAWAPDNHGYTF. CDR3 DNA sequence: TGTGCCTGGGCCCCGGACAACCATGGCTACACCTTC.